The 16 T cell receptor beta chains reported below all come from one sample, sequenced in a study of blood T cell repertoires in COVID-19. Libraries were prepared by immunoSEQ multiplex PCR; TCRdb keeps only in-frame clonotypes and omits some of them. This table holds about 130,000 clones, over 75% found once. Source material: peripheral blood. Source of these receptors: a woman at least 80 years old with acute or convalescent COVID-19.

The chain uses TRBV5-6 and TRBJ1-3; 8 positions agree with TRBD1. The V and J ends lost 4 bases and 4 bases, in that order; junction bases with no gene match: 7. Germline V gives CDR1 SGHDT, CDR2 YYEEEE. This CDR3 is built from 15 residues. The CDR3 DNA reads TGTGCCAGCAGCCCAAGGACAGGGCCAGGAAACACCATATATTTT. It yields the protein CASSPRTGPGNTIYF.

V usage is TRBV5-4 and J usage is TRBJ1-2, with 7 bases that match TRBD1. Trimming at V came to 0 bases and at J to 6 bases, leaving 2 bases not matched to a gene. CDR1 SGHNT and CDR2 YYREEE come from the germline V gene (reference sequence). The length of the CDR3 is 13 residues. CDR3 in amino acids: CASSLEGGHGYTF. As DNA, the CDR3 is TGTGCCAGCAGCTTGGAAGGGGGCCATGGCTACACCTTC.

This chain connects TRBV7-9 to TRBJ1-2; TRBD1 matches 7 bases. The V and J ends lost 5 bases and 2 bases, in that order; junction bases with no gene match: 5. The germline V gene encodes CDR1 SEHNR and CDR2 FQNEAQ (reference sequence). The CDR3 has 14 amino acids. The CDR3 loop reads CASSPLQGNYGYTF. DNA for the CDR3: TGTGCCAGCAGCCCTCTACAGGGGAACTATGGCTACACCTTC.

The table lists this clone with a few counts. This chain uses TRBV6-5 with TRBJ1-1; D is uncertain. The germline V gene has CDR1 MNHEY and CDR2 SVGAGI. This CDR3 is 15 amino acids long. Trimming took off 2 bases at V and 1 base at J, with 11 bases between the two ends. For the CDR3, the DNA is TGTGCCAGCAGTTACGGTCGGGAGAAGAACACTGAAGCTTTCTTT. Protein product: CASSYGREKNTEAFF.

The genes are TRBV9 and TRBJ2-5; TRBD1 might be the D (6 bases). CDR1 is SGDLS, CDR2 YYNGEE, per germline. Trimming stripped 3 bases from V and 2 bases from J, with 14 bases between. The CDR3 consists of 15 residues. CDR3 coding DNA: TGTGCCAGCAGCGCCCGACAGGATAGACAAGAGACCCAGTACTTC. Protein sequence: CASSARQDRQETQYF.

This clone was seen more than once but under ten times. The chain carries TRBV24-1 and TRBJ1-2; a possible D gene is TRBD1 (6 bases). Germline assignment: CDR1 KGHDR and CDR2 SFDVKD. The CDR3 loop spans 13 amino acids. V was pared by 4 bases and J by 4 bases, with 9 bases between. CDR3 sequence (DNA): TGTGCCACCAGTGAGAGGGGGGGCTATGGCTACACCTTC. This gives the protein CATSERGGYGYTF.

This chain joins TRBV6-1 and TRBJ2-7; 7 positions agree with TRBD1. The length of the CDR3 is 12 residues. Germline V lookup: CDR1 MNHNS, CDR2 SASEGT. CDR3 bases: TGTGCCAGCAGTGAAGCATGGGACAGCAATCACGTC. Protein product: CASSEAWDSNHV.

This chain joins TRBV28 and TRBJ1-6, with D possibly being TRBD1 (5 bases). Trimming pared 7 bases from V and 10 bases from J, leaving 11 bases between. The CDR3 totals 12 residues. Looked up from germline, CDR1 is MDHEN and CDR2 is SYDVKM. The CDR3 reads CASTARVSPLHF. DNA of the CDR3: TGTGCCAGCACCGCCAGGGTCTCACCCCTCCACTTT.

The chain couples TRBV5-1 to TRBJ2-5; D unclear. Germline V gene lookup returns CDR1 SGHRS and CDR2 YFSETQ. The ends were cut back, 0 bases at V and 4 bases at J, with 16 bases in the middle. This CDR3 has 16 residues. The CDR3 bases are TGCGCCAGCAGCTTGGACGGAAAGATGAGGCGAGAGACCCAGTACTTC. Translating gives CASSLDGKMRRETQYF.

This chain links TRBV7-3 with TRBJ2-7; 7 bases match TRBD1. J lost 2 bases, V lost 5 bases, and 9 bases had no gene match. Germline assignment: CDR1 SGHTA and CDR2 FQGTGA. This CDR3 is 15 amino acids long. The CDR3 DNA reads TGTGCCAGCAGCCTAGACAGGGCAGTTACCTACGAGCAGTACTTC. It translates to CASSLDRAVTYEQYF.

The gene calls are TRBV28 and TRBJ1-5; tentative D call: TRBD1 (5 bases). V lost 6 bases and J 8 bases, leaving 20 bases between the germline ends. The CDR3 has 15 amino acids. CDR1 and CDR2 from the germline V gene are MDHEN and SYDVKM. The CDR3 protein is CASSSPEQGREPQHF. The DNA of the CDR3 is TGTGCCAGCAGCTCCCCGGAGCAGGGCAGGGAGCCCCAGCATTTT.

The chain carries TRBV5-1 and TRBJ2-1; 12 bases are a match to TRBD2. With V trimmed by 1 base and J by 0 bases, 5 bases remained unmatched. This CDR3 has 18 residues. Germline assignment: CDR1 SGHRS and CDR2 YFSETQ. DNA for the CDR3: TGCGCCAGCAGCTTGTCTAGCGGGGGGGCTAGCTCCTACAATGAGCAGTTCTTC. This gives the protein CASSLSSGGASSYNEQFF.

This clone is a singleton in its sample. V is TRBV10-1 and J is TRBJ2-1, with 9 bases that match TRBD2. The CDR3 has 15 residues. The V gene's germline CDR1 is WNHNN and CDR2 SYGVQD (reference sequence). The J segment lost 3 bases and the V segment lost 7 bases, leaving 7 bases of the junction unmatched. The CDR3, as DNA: TGCGCCAGCATTGTAGCGGGGGAGAACTACAATGAGCAGTTCTTC. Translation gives CASIVAGENYNEQFF.

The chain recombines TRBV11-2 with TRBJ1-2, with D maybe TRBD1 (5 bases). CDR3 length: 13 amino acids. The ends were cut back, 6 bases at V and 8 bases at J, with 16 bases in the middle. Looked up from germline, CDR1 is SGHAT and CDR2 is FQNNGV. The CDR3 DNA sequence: TGTGCCAGCAGGTCCCCAGGGATATGGGGCTACACCTTC. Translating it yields CASRSPGIWGYTF. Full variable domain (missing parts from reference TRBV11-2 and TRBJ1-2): EAGVAQSPRYKIIEKRQSVAFWCNPISGHATLYWYQQILGQGPKLLIQFQNNGVVDDSQLPKDRFSAERLKGVDSTLKIQPAKLEDSAVYLCASRSPGIWGYTFGSGTRLTVV.

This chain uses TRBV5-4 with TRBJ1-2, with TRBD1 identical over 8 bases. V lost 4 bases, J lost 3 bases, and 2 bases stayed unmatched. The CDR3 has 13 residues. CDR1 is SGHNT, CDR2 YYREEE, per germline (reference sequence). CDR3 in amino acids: CASSATGDYGYTF. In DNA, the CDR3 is TGTGCCAGCAGCGCGACAGGGGACTATGGCTACACCTTC.

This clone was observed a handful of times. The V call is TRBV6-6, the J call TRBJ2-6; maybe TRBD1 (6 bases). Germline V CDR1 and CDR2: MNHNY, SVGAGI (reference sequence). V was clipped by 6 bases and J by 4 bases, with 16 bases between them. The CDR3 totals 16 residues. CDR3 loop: CASRKQGPSGANVLTF. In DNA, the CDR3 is TGTGCCAGCAGGAAACAGGGCCCCTCAGGGGCCAACGTCCTGACTTTC.